These 12 T cell receptor beta chains share one sample of origin, sequenced in a study of cytomegalovirus exposure and HLA in healthy donors. The PCR ran on 60 Vbeta and 13 Jbeta primers. Libraries were prepared by immunoSEQ multiplex PCR; TCRdb keeps only in-frame clonotypes and omits some of them. The sample carries 160,000 or so clones, approximately 80% recorded once. The specimen sequenced was PBMCs. All receptors come from a man in his forties or fifties in good health and CMV-seropositive.

The V and J genes are TRBV6-1 and TRBJ2-1; 8 bases fit TRBD2. Germline assignment: CDR1 MNHNS and CDR2 SASEGT. The J segment lost 2 bases and the V segment lost 5 bases, leaving 5 bases of the junction unmatched. The CDR3 consists of 15 residues. CDR3 nucleotide sequence: TGTGCCAGCAGTCCGTTAGCGGGACCCTACAATGAGCAGTTCTTC. Translated: CASSPLAGPYNEQFF.

This chain links TRBV30 with TRBJ1-2, with D perhaps TRBD1 (5 bases). The V and J ends lost 2 bases and 8 bases respectively, with 9 bases between them. This CDR3 region has 11 residues. The germline gives CDR1 GTSNPN, CDR2 SVGIG (reference sequence). The CDR3, as DNA: TGTGCCTGGAGTCCAGGGTCGGGCTACACCTTC. It specifies CAWSPGSGYTF.

This clone appeared once. V usage is TRBV7-8 and J usage is TRBJ2-7; weak D call: TRBD2 (5 bases). V was trimmed by 3 bases and J by 6 bases, leaving 15 bases between them. The CDR3 has 14 amino acids. Per the germline V gene, CDR1 is SGHVS and CDR2 is FQNEAQ. The DNA for the CDR3 is TGTGCCAGCAGCTTCCCCGGGGTAGGACGCGAGCAGTACTTC. Amino acid sequence: CASSFPGVGREQYF.

The chain is built from TRBV2 and TRBJ2-3; D is perhaps TRBD2 (7 bases). The CDR3 is 17 amino acids. Deletions cut 6 bases from V and 4 bases from J, with 23 bases between. CDR1 is SNHLY and CDR2 is FYNNEI in the germline V gene. The CDR3 protein is CASSRPPGGGVADTQYF. Here the CDR3 DNA reads TGTGCCAGCAGCCGACCCCCAGGAGGGGGGGTCGCAGATACGCAGTATTTT.

The genes are TRBV7-2 and TRBJ2-1, with TRBD2 matching over 14 bases. The CDR3 contains 15 residues. Germline CDR1 reads SGHTA; CDR2 reads FQGNSA. V lost 6 bases, J lost 6 bases, and 4 bases stayed unmatched. For the CDR3, the DNA is TGTGCCAGCAGTCGACTAGCGGGGGGGGCCAATGAGCAGTTCTTC. Translating gives CASSRLAGGANEQFF.

V gene TRBV13 combines with J gene TRBJ2-5, with D possibly being TRBD2 (6 bases). The CDR3 contains 16 residues. Germline assignment: CDR1 PRHDT and CDR2 FYEKMQ (reference sequence). Trimming left V 0 bases short and J 5 bases short, with 16 bases between. The CDR3 reads CASSLGGGAGSETQYF. In DNA form, the CDR3 reads TGTGCCAGCAGCTTAGGAGGAGGGGCGGGGTCGGAGACCCAGTACTTC.

The chain recombines TRBV9 with TRBJ2-2; TRBD2 might be the D (5 bases). The CDR3 extends over 14 amino acids. V gave up 3 bases and J gave up 6 bases, with 12 bases separating them. Germline V gene sequence: CDR1 SGDLS, CDR2 YYNGEE. The CDR3 coding sequence is TGTGCCAGCAGCGCAGCCATGAGGGCCGGGGAGCTGTTTTTT. It is translated as CASSAAMRAGELFF.

The chain recombines TRBV19 with TRBJ1-3; TRBD1 agrees at 12 bases. This CDR3 contains 17 residues. CDR1 LNHDA and CDR2 SQIVND come from the germline V gene (reference sequence). V gave up 2 bases and J gave up 1 base; unmatched junction bases: 3. CDR3 nucleotide sequence: TGTGCCAGTAGTATAAGGGACAGGGGGCGGTCTGGAAACACCATATATTTT. It translates to CASSIRDRGRSGNTIYF.

This clone was observed once. The chain combines TRBV6-5 with TRBJ2-1, with TRBD1 matching over 7 bases. Germline V gives CDR1 MNHEY, CDR2 SVGAGI. Unmatched junction bases numbered 2, after V lost 6 bases and J lost 6 bases. CDR3 length: 12 amino acids. CDR3 amino acids: CASSPGGNEQFF. CDR3 coding DNA: TGTGCCAGCAGCCCAGGGGGCAATGAGCAGTTCTTC.

This clone was detected once. V usage is TRBV7-9 and J usage is TRBJ2-6; 7 bases are a match to TRBD1. Germline values: CDR1 SEHNR, CDR2 FQNEAQ (reference sequence). The V and J ends lost 5 bases and 4 bases, in that order; junction bases with no gene match: 5. The CDR3 runs to 15 residues. The CDR3 sequence: CASSPGTAGANVLTF. The DNA for the CDR3 is TGTGCCAGCAGCCCCGGGACAGCGGGGGCCAACGTCCTGACTTTC.

This clone was observed a single time. This rearrangement joins TRBV30 to TRBJ2-1; D is uncertain. Trimming took off 4 bases at V and 10 bases at J, with 11 bases between the two ends. The CDR3 sequence is 11 residues long. Germline V lookup: CDR1 GTSNPN, CDR2 SVGIG (reference sequence). The CDR3 is CAWMGLGEQFF. The CDR3 bases are TGTGCCTGGATGGGCCTCGGCGAGCAGTTCTTC.

This chain joins TRBV5-6 and TRBJ2-2; no clear D gene. The germline V gene has CDR1 SGHDT and CDR2 YYEEEE. Trimming took 0 bases from V and 7 from J, leaving 7 bases between them. This CDR3 contains 13 residues. The CDR3 DNA reads as TGTGCCAGCAGCTTGGCCCCGGTCGGGGAGCTGTTTTTT. As protein: CASSLAPVGELFF.